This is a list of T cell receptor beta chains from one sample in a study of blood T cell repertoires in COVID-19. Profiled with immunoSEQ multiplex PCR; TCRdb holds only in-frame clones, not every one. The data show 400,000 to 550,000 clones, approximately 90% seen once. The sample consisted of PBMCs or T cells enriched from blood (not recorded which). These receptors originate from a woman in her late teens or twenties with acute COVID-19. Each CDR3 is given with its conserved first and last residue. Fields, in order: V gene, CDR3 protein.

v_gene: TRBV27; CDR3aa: CASSSGGSGYTF
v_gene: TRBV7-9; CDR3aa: CASSPPAGLNTEAFF
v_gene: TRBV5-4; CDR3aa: CASSERDSNQPQHF
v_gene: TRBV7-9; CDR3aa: CASRGAGAGNEQFF
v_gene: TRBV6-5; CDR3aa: CASSYSRDRYTGELFF
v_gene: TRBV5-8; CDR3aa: CASSLGTSGSLGNEQFF
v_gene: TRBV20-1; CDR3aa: CSASGTSGIRTDTQYF
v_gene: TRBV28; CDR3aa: CASSSGQGNQPQHF
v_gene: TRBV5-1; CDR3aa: CASSLGSGSGYEQFF
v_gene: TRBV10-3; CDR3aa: CAISESGISGANVLTF
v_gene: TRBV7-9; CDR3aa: CASSKTSGSSYEQYF
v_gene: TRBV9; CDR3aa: CASSEGRNSPLHF
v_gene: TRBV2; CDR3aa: CASSEGQPYEQYF
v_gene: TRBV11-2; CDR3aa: CASSPRTGTGNTIYF
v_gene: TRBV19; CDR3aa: CASNSRVRVRANGYTF
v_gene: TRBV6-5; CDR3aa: CASKRQPQGNQPQHF
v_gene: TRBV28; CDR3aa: CASRYREQPQHF
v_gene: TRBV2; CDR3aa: CASKGQTYEQYF
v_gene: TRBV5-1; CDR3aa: CASSFRGEGRVQETQYF
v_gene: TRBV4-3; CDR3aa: CASSQRPGGDKLFF
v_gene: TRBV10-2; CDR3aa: CASSGQANQPQHF
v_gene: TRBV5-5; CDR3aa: CASSLDATPNQPQHF
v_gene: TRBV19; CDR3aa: CASSSRDSYYEQYF
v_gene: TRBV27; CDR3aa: CASSTHGGLRTEAFF
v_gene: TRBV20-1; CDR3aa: CSASLTSGTYEQYF
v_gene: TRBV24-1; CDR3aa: CATSDLKTDTQYF
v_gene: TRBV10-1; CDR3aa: CASSDGGAYNEQFF
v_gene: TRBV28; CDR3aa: CASSFAAGVGLVYEQYF
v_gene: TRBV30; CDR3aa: CAWSVPYFDSGNTIYF